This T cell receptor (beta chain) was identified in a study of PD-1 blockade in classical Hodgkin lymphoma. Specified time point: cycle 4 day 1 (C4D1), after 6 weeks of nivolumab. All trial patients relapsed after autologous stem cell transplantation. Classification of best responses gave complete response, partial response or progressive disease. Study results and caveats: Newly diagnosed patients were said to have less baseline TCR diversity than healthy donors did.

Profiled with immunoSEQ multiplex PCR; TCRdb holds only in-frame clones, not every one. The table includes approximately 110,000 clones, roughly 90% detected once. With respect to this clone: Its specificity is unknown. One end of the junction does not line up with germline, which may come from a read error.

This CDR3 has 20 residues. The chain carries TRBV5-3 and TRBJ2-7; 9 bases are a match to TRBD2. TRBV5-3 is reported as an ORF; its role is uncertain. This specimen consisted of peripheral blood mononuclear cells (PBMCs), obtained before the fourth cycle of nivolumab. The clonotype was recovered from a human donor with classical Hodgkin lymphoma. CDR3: CARRGERRPSGMSISHEQYF. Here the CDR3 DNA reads TGTGCCAGAAGAGGGGAACGACGACCTAGCGGGATGAGTATCTCCCACGAGCAGTACTTC.